The present T cell receptor beta chain was sequenced within a study of cytomegalovirus exposure and HLA in healthy donors. Overall study context: Unique TCR beta sequences numbering about 100 million came from some 200 million T cells in an earlier analysis. Study conclusions and caveats: A later analysis revealed that TCR association rates differed between HLA loci, peaking at DRB1 and bottoming out at HLA-C. In vitro testing confirmed three CMV-associated chains as specific for CMV antigens. Roughly even sequencing depth across donors was the assumption behind the presence/absence analyses.

Germline V gives CDR1 ENHRY, CDR2 SYGVKD. CDR3 length: 15 residues. The ends lost 3 bases at V and 0 bases at J; junction bases unmatched: 5. A word on this clone: The antigen is undetermined.

Primers for the PCR totalled 60 Vbeta and 13 Jbeta. Profiled with immunoSEQ multiplex PCR; TCRdb holds only in-frame clones, not every one. The repertoire has some 120,000 clones, 81% of them found once; the top ten carry around 4%. The chain couples TRBV10-3 to TRBJ2-7, with 7 nucleotides matching TRBD2. The TCR sequence derives from a man aged 18 to 30 in good health and CMV-seropositive. The sequencing sample was made of PBMCs. The CDR3 nucleotides are TGTGCCATCAGTGATGTTAGGACTAGCTCCTACGAGCAGTACTTC. Its translation: CAISDVRTSSYEQYF.